This TCR beta chain was recovered during a study of shared clonotypes between healthy human individuals. Study at large: Researchers assigned three CD4 naive, three CD4 memory, two CD8 naive and one CD8 memory plate to each donor. Overall study results and limits: A small donor pool kept down the genetic and exposure-history diversity that was represented. Sampling covered nothing but blood. Tissue TCR repertoires likely differ from those found in blood. Among donors, clonotype sharing was expected to be affected by sequencing depth.

V lost 6 bases to trimming and J lost 4 bases, with 27 bases between them. CDR1 MDHEN and CDR2 SYDVKM come from the germline V gene. This CDR3 is 18 amino acids long. Sequenced by immunoSEQ multiplex PCR; TCRdb stores in-frame clones only, minus some. The sample lists millions of clones; roughly 91% were seen once. CD8 cells classed as naive were CD45RO-negative and positively selected for CCR7, excluding terminally differentiated effector memory CD45RA+ cells. In regard to this clone: Its specificity is not known.

Material: naive CD8+ T cells from PBMCs. The chain joins TRBV28 to TRBJ1-2; D gene ambiguous. The TCR sequence derives from a man aged 18 to 35 in good health. Some clones in this sample may be carry-over from other donors' samples. The CDR3 loop reads CASSSASSIVDRSYGYTF. The CDR3 nucleotides are TGTGCCAGCAGCTCCGCCTCGAGTATAGTAGACCGCAGCTATGGCTACACCTTC.